One and the same sample provided the 21 T cell receptor beta chains below, sequenced in a study of T cell repertoires in cytomegalovirus infection. TCRdb re-called the reads with MiXCR, one entry per CDR3 protein. This repertoire shows about 360,000 distinct CDR3 sequences, roughly 18% found once; its top ten account for 7.5% to 9.5%. The material sequenced was PBMCs. Receptors originate from a human donor in good health (CMV status not recorded). Some clones in this sample may be carry-over from other donors' samples.

This clonotype was seen at least ten times. The chain joins TRBV7-2 to TRBJ1-5; D unclear. Germline lookup yields CDR1 SGHTA and CDR2 FQGNSA. The CDR3 contains 18 residues. Deletions cut 5 bases from V and 3 bases from J, with 23 bases between. CDR3 sequence: CASSTPRTDKIHNQPQHF. The CDR3 bases are TGTGCCAGCAGCACCCCCCGGACGGATAAAATCCACAATCAGCCCCAGCATTTT.

There are many counts of this clonotype. This chain uses TRBV7-2 with TRBJ2-3, with D hard to call. The germline CDR1 and CDR2 sequences are SGHTA and FQGNSA. This CDR3 comprises 13 residues. V gave up 2 bases and J gave up 6 bases, with 9 bases separating them. CDR3 protein: CASSLYAQDTQYF. CDR3 nucleotides: TGTGCCAGCAGCTTATATGCTCAGGATACGCAGTATTTT.

This sequence joins TRBV20-1 and TRBJ1-6, with 10 bases that match TRBD1. Germline assignment: CDR1 DFQATT and CDR2 SNEGSKA (reference sequence). The V gene end was trimmed by 5 bases and the J gene end by 5 bases; junction bases not matched to a gene: 12. The CDR3 extends over 17 amino acids. CDR3 loop: CSAPGGGQGYNNSPLHF. The CDR3 DNA sequence: TGCAGTGCTCCAGGGGGGGGACAGGGGTACAATAATTCACCCCTCCACTTT.

The J gene is TRBJ1-2, the V gene TRBV14; the D is unclear. Trimming pared 0 bases from V and 4 bases from J, leaving 21 bases between. The CDR3 covers 18 residues. The germline CDR1 and CDR2 sequences are SGHDN and FVKESK. The CDR3 DNA follows: TGTGCCAGCAGCCAAGATCCGTTGTTGGCAGATTATTCCTATGGCTACACCTTC. As protein: CASSQDPLLADYSYGYTF.

Ten or more counts support this clonotype. The chain uses TRBV12-3 or TRBV12-4 and TRBJ2-5, with D maybe TRBD2 (5 bases). V was cut by 3 bases and J by 4 bases, with 6 bases left in between. This CDR3 is 12 amino acids long. The CDR3 bases are TGTGCCAGCAGTTTTGCGGGAGAGACCCAGTACTTC. As protein: CASSFAGETQYF.

V and J are TRBV6-2 or TRBV6-3 and TRBJ2-1, with 15 bases fitting TRBD2. The CDR3 length is 19 residues. The trim removed 5 bases at V and 8 bases at J, leaving 16 bases unmatched. CDR1 and CDR2 from the germline V gene are MNHEY and SVGEGT. The CDR3 protein is CASSDDSGTSGRTLYEQFF. CDR3 bases: TGTGCCAGCAGTGACGATAGTGGGACTAGCGGGAGGACCCTCTATGAGCAGTTCTTC.

In its sample, this clonotype was seen a few times. The chain employs TRBV4-3 and TRBJ2-5; TRBD2 matches 7 bases. Germline V gives CDR1 LGHNA, CDR2 YSLEER. The V segment lost 1 base and the J segment 2 bases; nucleotides outside the gene matches: 7. This CDR3 is built from 16 residues. CDR3 residues: CASSQGGGGRQETQYF. In nucleotides, the CDR3 is TGCGCCAGCAGCCAAGGTGGGGGAGGGAGACAAGAGACCCAGTACTTC.

The chain couples TRBV27 to TRBJ2-7, with TRBD2 matching 8 bases. Germline CDR1 reads MNHEY; CDR2 reads SMNVEV (reference sequence). The CDR3 extends over 16 amino acids. The J segment lost 5 bases and the V segment lost 6 bases, leaving 15 bases of the junction unmatched. As DNA, the CDR3 is TGTGCCAGCAGCCTACGGGGCGGGGGGCTTTACGACGAGCAGTACTTC. Protein product: CASSLRGGGLYDEQYF.

This clonotype has more than one count but fewer than ten. J is TRBJ2-1 and V is TRBV2, with TRBD1 matching 8 bases. Germline trimming cut 5 bases from V and 9 bases from J; bases unmatched to any gene: 3. Germline V gene lookup returns CDR1 SNHLY and CDR2 FYNNEI. The CDR3 extends over 12 amino acids. The CDR3 DNA sequence: TGTGCCAGCAGTAAGACAGGGGTTGAGCAGTTCTTC. The encoded protein is CASSKTGVEQFF.

This clonotype was observed a handful of times. The chain employs TRBV20-1 and TRBJ2-1; 12 nucleotides align to TRBD2. Germline V lookup: CDR1 DFQATT, CDR2 SNEGSKA (reference sequence). This CDR3 has 16 residues. V was pared by 0 bases and J by 4 bases, with 4 bases of the junction left unmatched. The DNA for the CDR3 is TGCAGTGCTAGAGATCCCACTAGCGGGAGGTACAATGAGCAGTTCTTC. Amino acid sequence: CSARDPTSGRYNEQFF.

This clonotype was detected only a few times. The gene calls are TRBV7-9 and TRBJ2-1, with D possibly matching TRBD2 (6 bases). From germline, CDR1 is SEHNR and CDR2 FQNEAQ (reference sequence). The CDR3 covers 14 residues. V lost 5 bases to trimming and J lost 9 bases, with 17 bases between them. CDR3 nucleotide sequence: TGTGCCAGCAGCCCCGACCTTGGCGGGATTGAGCAGTTCTTC. This codes for CASSPDLGGIEQFF. Full variable domain (rest looked up from reference TRBV7-9 and TRBJ2-1): DTGVSQNPRHKITKRGQNVTFRCDPISEHNRLYWYRQTLGQGPEFLTYFQNEAQLEKSRLLSDRFSAERPKGSFSTLEIQRTEQGDSAMYLCASSPDLGGIEQFFGPGTRLTVL.

In this sample, this clonotype turned up many times. The V and J genes are TRBV7-2 and TRBJ2-5, with a tentative D call TRBD2 (5 bases). There are 14 residues in the CDR3. Looked up from germline, CDR1 is SGHTA and CDR2 is FQGNSA. V shed 4 bases and J shed 2 bases, with 11 bases lying between them. The chain's CDR3 is CASSSWTRQETQYF. As DNA, the CDR3 is TGTGCCAGCAGCTCCTGGACTCGACAAGAGACCCAGTACTTC.

This clonotype was observed a handful of times. V and J are TRBV11-1 and TRBJ1-3; TRBD1 might be the D (5 bases). CDR3 size: 16 residues. V lost 5 bases, J lost 2 bases, and 16 bases lay in between. Germline CDR1 is SGHAT and CDR2 is FQDESV (reference sequence). Written as DNA, the CDR3 is TGTGCCAGCAGCGACGAGGCAGGGATCGCTGGAAACACCATATATTTT. It translates to CASSDEAGIAGNTIYF.

V gene TRBV27 combines with J gene TRBJ2-1, with 7 bases lining up with TRBD2. The CDR3 is 20 residues long. The V segment lost 6 bases and the J segment 2 bases; nucleotides outside the gene matches: 22. Germline V gene lookup returns CDR1 MNHEY and CDR2 SMNVEV (reference sequence). The CDR3 loop is CASSLYTPILSGNPYNEQFF. CDR3 coding DNA: TGTGCCAGCAGCCTTTATACCCCTATTCTCAGCGGGAACCCCTACAATGAGCAGTTCTTC.

This sequence joins TRBV29-1 and TRBJ1-1, with D possibly being TRBD1 (6 bases). The CDR3 is made up of 14 amino acids. Germline CDR1 is SQVTM and CDR2 is ANQGSEA. Trimming took 5 bases from V and 5 from J, leaving 18 bases between them. CDR3 loop: CSVRQDQGGTEAFF. DNA for the CDR3: TGCAGCGTTCGACAGGACCAAGGGGGGACTGAAGCTTTCTTT. Filled out from reference TRBV29-1 and TRBJ1-1, the complete variable domain reads SAVISQKPSRDICQRGTSLTIQCQVDSQVTMMFWYRQQPGQSLTLIATANQGSEATYESGFVIDKFPISRPNLTFSTLTVSNMSPEDSSIYLCSVRQDQGGTEAFFGQGTRLTVV.

V is TRBV12-3 or TRBV12-4 and J is TRBJ1-4; tentative D call: TRBD1 (5 bases). CDR3 length: 14 residues. V was trimmed by 6 bases and J by 8 bases, leaving 16 bases between them. In DNA form, the CDR3 reads TGTGCCAGCAGACGGCCTGGGGCCGGGGAAAAACTGTTTTTT. Encoded protein: CASRRPGAGEKLFF.

In regard to this clonotype: The CDR3 ends on some other residue instead of the conserved phenylalanine or tryptophan, so this is likely a read error. The chain combines TRBV7-2 with TRBJ2-3, with D tentatively TRBD1 (5 bases). V lost 2 bases and J 1 base, leaving 7 bases between the germline ends. Germline values: CDR1 SGHTA, CDR2 FQGNSA. This CDR3 has 14 residues. The CDR3 loop is CASSLTRGTDTQYC. The CDR3 DNA is TGTGCCAGCAGCTTAACCAGGGGCACAGATACGCAGTATTGT.

This clonotype was seen repeatedly, ten times or more. This chain links TRBV12-3 or TRBV12-4 with TRBJ1-1; the match to TRBD1 covers 7 bases. V gave up 6 bases and J gave up 1 base; unmatched junction bases: 11. The CDR3 has 16 amino acids. CDR3 in amino acids: CASRVGEGAGNTEAFF. As DNA, the CDR3 is TGTGCCAGCAGGGTGGGTGAGGGGGCCGGGAACACTGAAGCTTTCTTT.

V is TRBV28 and J is TRBJ2-5, with 10 bases identical to TRBD2. With 3 bases clipped from V and 2 bases from J, the junction kept 9 bases outside the gene matches. The germline V gene has CDR1 MDHEN and CDR2 SYDVKM. The CDR3 runs 17 residues. CDR3 sequence: CASSFGRTSGLQETQYF. For the CDR3, the DNA is TGTGCCAGCAGTTTCGGTAGGACTAGCGGTTTACAAGAGACCCAGTACTTC.

The J gene is TRBJ1-2, the V gene TRBV7-2; no definite D call. The CDR3 is made up of 11 amino acids. CDR1 is SGHTA, CDR2 FQGNSA, per germline. Deletions cut 6 bases from V and 8 bases from J, with 10 bases between. CDR3 nucleotide sequence: TGTGCCAGCAGTTCCGAGCTAGGCTACACCTTC. Encoded protein: CASSSELGYTF. Full variable domain (missing parts from reference TRBV7-2 and TRBJ1-2): GAGVSQSPSNKVTEKGKDVELRCDPISGHTALYWYRQSLGQGLEFLIYFQGNSAPDKSGLPSDRFSAERTGGSVSTLTIQRTQQEDSAVYLCASSSELGYTFGSGTRLTVV.

The CDR3 protein is CASSPAGTVISETQYF. CDR3 DNA: TGTGCCAGCTCACCAGCCGGGACAGTAATAAGTGAGACCCAGTACTTC. This sequence joins TRBV18 and TRBJ2-5, with TRBD1 matching over 7 bases. CDR1 and CDR2 (germline): KGHSH, LQKENI. The CDR3 has 16 amino acids. V shed 2 bases and J 5 bases; nucleotides not matched to a gene: 11.